This T cell receptor beta chain was identified in a study of shared clonotypes between healthy human individuals. Study in general: Plates per donor: three CD4 naive, three CD4 memory, two CD8 naive, one CD8 memory.

Everyone who donated was a Caucasian adult who lived in Nashville, Tennessee. With regard to this clone: Its antigen is not known.

Study outcomes and limitations: Read depth was anticipated to influence clonotype sharing among donors. Naive CD4 clonotypes overlapped across a few donors at approximately 5.5%.

Profiling relied on immunoSEQ multiplex PCR, and the TCRdb table lists in-frame clones only, not all of them. The table has 1.4 million to 1.5 million clones, roughly 95% seen once. Sequenced sample: naive CD4+ T cells sorted from blood. The subset denotes: CD45RA+ positively selected. This receptor was obtained from a man aged 25-45 years in good health.

The CDR3 DNA is TGTGCCAGCACCCGGGTTGGGGCGTGGGAGACCCAGTACTTC. Translation: CASTRVGAWETQYF. The V call is TRBV5-5, the J call TRBJ2-5; perhaps TRBD1 as D (5 bases). This CDR3 is 14 amino acids long. V lost 6 bases to trimming and J lost 5 bases, with 17 bases between them. The germline V gene has CDR1 SGHKS and CDR2 YYEKEE (reference sequence). Drawing the rest from reference TRBV5-5 and TRBJ2-5, the complete variable domain is DAGVTQSPTHLIKTRGQQVTLRCSPISGHKSVSWYQQVLGQGPQFIFQYYEKEERGRGNFPDRFSARQFPNYSSELNVNALLLGDSALYLCASTRVGAWETQYFGPGTRLLVL.